One and the same sample provided the 15 T cell receptor beta chains below, sequenced in a study of OX40 agonist ivuxolimab in advanced cancers. Libraries were prepared by immunoSEQ multiplex PCR; TCRdb keeps only in-frame clonotypes and omits some of them. The profile shows roughly 86,000 clones, 92% of them singletons. Sequences were derived from CD4+ or CD8+ T cells sorted from blood, sampled in a trial of the OX40 agonist ivuxolimab. These receptor sequences come from an adult with an advanced solid tumor such as melanoma, head and neck, liver or kidney cancer.

V and J are TRBV4-1 and TRBJ1-2, with D possibly being TRBD1 (6 bases). Germline V gene sequence: CDR1 MGHRA, CDR2 YSYEKL. V shed 4 bases and J shed 10 bases, with 31 bases lying between them. CDR3 length equals 18 residues. The CDR3: CASSPKYSLWQGIVTYTF. In DNA, the CDR3 is TGCGCCAGCAGCCCCAAATACTCACTATGGCAGGGGATCGTAACCTACACCTTC.

The V and J genes are TRBV4-1 and TRBJ2-1, with 7 bases that match TRBD1. V dropped 3 bases and J dropped 5; count of bases not matched to a gene: 7. The CDR3 length is 15 residues. From germline, CDR1 is MGHRA and CDR2 YSYEKL. The CDR3 DNA follows: TGCGCCAGCAGCCATGGGACAGTTACCGACAATGAGCAGTTCTTC. Its translation: CASSHGTVTDNEQFF.

V is TRBV28 and J is TRBJ1-2; D remains unclear. Trimming cost V 8 bases and J 8 bases, with 18 bases left between them. The CDR3 has 13 amino acids. The germline V gene has CDR1 MDHEN and CDR2 SYDVKM. The CDR3 nucleotides read TGTGCCAGCCGCGCGGTATCGGGTTGGGGCTACACCTTC. Residues: CASRAVSGWGYTF.

DNA for the CDR3: TGTGCCAGCAGCGTTAGGACTAACCTACCAGATACGCAGTATTTT. Protein: CASSVRTNLPDTQYF. The chain carries TRBV9 and TRBJ2-3, with D possibly being TRBD2 (6 bases). Germline V lookup: CDR1 SGDLS, CDR2 YYNGEE. V shed 2 bases and J shed 4 bases, with 14 bases lying between them. The CDR3 is 15 residues long.

The chain employs TRBV6-4 and TRBJ2-3, with D uncertain. Trimming removed 0 bases from V and 3 bases from J, with 7 bases in between. The germline V gene has CDR1 MRHNA and CDR2 SNTAGT. The CDR3 totals 14 residues. The DNA of the CDR3 is TGTGCCAGCAGTGACTCAGGACGAACAGATACGCAGTATTTT. Its translation: CASSDSGRTDTQYF.

This chain connects TRBV6-6 to TRBJ1-4, with 7 bases lining up with TRBD1. With 5 bases clipped from V and 0 bases from J, the junction kept 6 bases outside the gene matches. The germline CDR1 and CDR2 sequences are MNHNY and SVGAGI (reference sequence). The CDR3 sequence is 16 residues long. CDR3 nucleotide sequence: TGTGCCAGCAGTACCCCCAGGGGGGCAACTAATGAAAAACTGTTTTTT. Its protein is CASSTPRGATNEKLFF.

The chain recombines TRBV2 with TRBJ2-5, with D perhaps matching TRBD2 (6 bases). Trimming left V 6 bases short and J 1 base short, with 12 bases between. CDR1 and CDR2 (germline): SNHLY, FYNNEI. This CDR3 contains 14 residues. CDR3 nucleotides: TGTGCCAGCAGCCAAACGGGACTCCAAGAGACCCAGTACTTC. Protein: CASSQTGLQETQYF.

V usage is TRBV30 and J usage is TRBJ1-2; D gene uncertain. Germline-derived CDR1 and CDR2 are GTSNPN and SVGIG (reference sequence). This CDR3 has 14 amino acids. Trimming cost V 3 bases and J 4 bases, with 15 bases left between them. For the CDR3, the DNA is TGTGCCTGGAGGAGGCCCGGGCTGGCCTATGGCTACACCTTC. It encodes CAWRRPGLAYGYTF.

The rearrangement uses TRBV19 and TRBJ2-1, with D unclear. CDR1 and CDR2 (germline): LNHDA, SQIVND (reference sequence). The V end lost 1 base, the J end lost 5 bases, and 9 bases lay between the germline ends. The CDR3 runs 14 residues. The CDR3 here is CASSIAPMDNEQFF. The CDR3 DNA sequence: TGTGCCAGTAGTATAGCGCCCATGGACAATGAGCAGTTCTTC.

This chain uses TRBV27 with TRBJ1-1, with no clear D. Trimming removed 5 bases at V and 0 bases at J, with 16 bases between. In germline, CDR1 is MNHEY, CDR2 SMNVEV (reference sequence). The CDR3 runs 16 residues. CDR3 amino acids: CASSPLSTRMNTEAFF. CDR3 DNA: TGTGCCAGCAGTCCCCTCTCCACTAGGATGAACACTGAAGCTTTCTTT.

The chain uses TRBV30 and TRBJ2-7, with 7 bases aligning to TRBD1. With 3 bases clipped from V and 0 bases from J, the junction kept 8 bases outside the gene matches. Germline lookup yields CDR1 GTSNPN and CDR2 SVGIG (reference sequence). This CDR3 is built from 15 residues. CDR3 in amino acids: CAWRLNRGPSYEQYF. The CDR3 coding sequence is TGTGCCTGGAGGCTTAACAGGGGACCCTCCTACGAGCAGTACTTC.

The CDR3 reads CASIYRGSTGGEVTEAFF. DNA of the CDR3: TGTGCCAGCATTTACCGTGGCTCGACAGGGGGCGAAGTCACTGAAGCTTTCTTT. This rearrangement joins TRBV21-1 to TRBJ1-1; the listed D gene, TRBD1, was not tested against the DNA. TRBV21-1 is given as a pseudogene. This CDR3 is 18 amino acids long.

This clone has just one count. The J gene is TRBJ1-2, the V gene TRBV7-9; 12 bases match TRBD1. Germline V gives CDR1 SEHNR, CDR2 FQNEAQ (reference sequence). This CDR3 spans 15 amino acids. The V and J ends lost 5 bases and 5 bases, in that order; junction bases with no gene match: 6. For the CDR3, the DNA is TGTGCCAGCAGCCCCGGGACAGGGGGCCGATATGGCTACACCTTC. This sequence encodes CASSPGTGGRYGYTF.

The chain is built from TRBV2 and TRBJ2-7; TRBD1 or TRBD2 may be the D gene (5 bases each). Germline CDR1 and CDR2: SNHLY and FYNNEI. This CDR3 spans 13 amino acids. Trimming shortened V by 6 bases and J by 3 bases, and 12 bases separated the two germline ends. The chain's CDR3 is CASSRDASYEQYF. CDR3 nucleotide sequence: TGTGCCAGCAGCCGGGACGCCAGCTACGAGCAGTACTTC.

The V gene is TRBV6-5, the J gene TRBJ1-1; 10 bases are a match to TRBD1. Trimming cost V 5 bases and J 11 bases; bases outside gene matches: 11. Per the germline V gene, CDR1 is MNHEY and CDR2 is SVGAGI. The CDR3 totals 14 residues. CDR3 amino acids: CASSPGWTGGSAFF. In DNA, the CDR3 is TGTGCCAGCAGTCCCGGATGGACAGGGGGTTCCGCTTTCTTT.